This entry lists 11 T cell receptor beta chains sequenced from one sample in a study of neurological immune-mediated disorders. TCRdb recomputed calls from the 5' RACE reads with MiXCR, one row per CDR3 protein. This sample has 75,000 to 80,000 distinct CDR3 sequences, with 4% to 6% found just once. Sequenced: PBMCs. The receptors shown here come from a woman aged 25 to 45 with multiple sclerosis.

This clonotype was detected only a few times. A much bigger clone sits one base away, suggesting this may be a read error. This chain joins TRBV5-8 and TRBJ1-3; D is ambiguous. CDR3 size: 13 residues. Germline-derived CDR1 and CDR2 are SGHTS and YDEGEE. The CDR3 DNA reads as TGTGCCAGCAGCTTCCGCTCTGGAAAAACCATATATTTT. Its translation: CASSFRSGKTIYF.

This clonotype has ten or more counts. V usage is TRBV20-1 and J usage is TRBJ2-5; D may be TRBD2 (6 bases). The germline V and J ends were trimmed by 6 bases and 5 bases, with 19 bases remaining between them. There are 14 residues in the CDR3. The germline V gene encodes CDR1 DFQATT and CDR2 SNEGSKA (reference sequence). CDR3 region: CSAPGSGRRETQYF. The CDR3 DNA follows: TGCAGTGCGCCCGGGAGCGGGCGGCGGGAGACCCAGTACTTC.

This clonotype showed up many times. A read error may be the cause here, since a much bigger clone is one base away. The chain carries TRBV7-9 and TRBJ1-5; no clear D. V was trimmed by 4 bases and J by 7 bases, leaving 14 bases between them. CDR3 length equals 14 residues. Germline V CDR1 and CDR2: SEHNR, FQNEAQ (reference sequence). The CDR3 region has the DNA TGTGCCAGCAGCTCGGGAAAGGGTGGCCAGCCCCAGCATTTT. Translated, it gives CASSSGKGGQPQHF. The full variable domain, with the rest looked up from reference TRBV7-9 and TRBJ1-5, is DTGVSQNPRHKITKRGQNVTFRCDPISEHNRLYWYRQTLGQGPEFLTYFQNEAQLEKSRLLSDRFSAERPKGSFSTLEIQRTEQGDSAMYLCASSSGKGGQPQHFGDGTRLSIL.

The sample holds many counts of this clonotype. The rearrangement joins TRBV5-1 to TRBJ1-1; TRBD1 matches at 7 bases. CDR1 is SGHRS, CDR2 YFSETQ, per germline. The V gene end was trimmed by 4 bases and the J gene end by 1 base; junction bases not matched to a gene: 13. The CDR3 has 17 residues. CDR3 coding DNA: TGCGCCAGCAGCAAACCAGAGACAGGGAACAGGAACACTGAAGCTTTCTTT. It codes for CASSKPETGNRNTEAFF.

The table lists this clonotype with a few counts. The chain joins TRBV5-1 to TRBJ2-1; tentative D call: TRBD1 (6 bases). With 2 bases removed from V and 9 bases from J, the gap between germline ends came to 12 bases. CDR1 and CDR2 from the germline V gene are SGHRS and YFSETQ. The CDR3 is 13 amino acids. The chain's CDR3 is CASSFQGKGEQFF. Here the CDR3 DNA reads TGCGCCAGCAGCTTCCAGGGGAAGGGTGAGCAGTTCTTC.

This clonotype came up many times. The rearrangement links TRBV12-3 or TRBV12-4 to TRBJ2-7, with 7 bases matching TRBD2. V dropped 6 bases and J dropped 1; count of bases not matched to a gene: 6. This CDR3 comprises 14 residues. The CDR3 DNA follows: TGTGCCAGCAGCGCGGGAGAGGTGTCCTACGAGCAGTACTTC. The encoded protein is CASSAGEVSYEQYF.

In this sample, this clonotype turned up many times. The gene calls are TRBV11-2 and TRBJ2-5; D not certain. Germline V lookup: CDR1 SGHAT, CDR2 FQNNGV. V lost 5 bases to trimming and J lost 3 bases, with 19 bases between them. This CDR3 region has 16 residues. The CDR3 DNA reads TGTGCCAGCAGCCTTACCCCGAGGCGGTTCAAAGAGACCCAGTACTTC. This translates into CASSLTPRRFKETQYF.

This clonotype was detected ten times or more. The DNA of the CDR3 is TGTGCTAGTCAAGGGGGGACATACCAAGAGACCCAGTACTTC. Protein product: CASQGGTYQETQYF. The chain links TRBV12-5 to TRBJ2-5, with D perhaps TRBD1 or TRBD2 (6 bases each). Trimming cost V 8 bases and J 0 bases, with 13 bases left between them. In germline, CDR1 is LGHNT, CDR2 FRNRAP. The CDR3 contains 14 residues.

There are a few counts of this clonotype. This chain uses TRBV7-2 with TRBJ2-1; 7 bases are a match to TRBD1. Germline CDR1 is SGHTA and CDR2 is FQGNSA. With V trimmed by 4 bases and J by 2 bases, 2 bases remained unmatched. The CDR3 is 14 amino acids. The CDR3 DNA is TGTGCCAGCAGCTGGGACAGTACCTACAATGAGCAGTTCTTC. It codes for CASSWDSTYNEQFF.

As for this clonotype: This may stem from a read error, because a much larger clone lies one nucleotide away. J is TRBJ1-5 and V is TRBV12-3 or TRBV12-4; TRBD1 is a possible D gene (6 bases). V lost 6 bases, J lost 3 bases, and 15 bases lay in between. The CDR3 covers 15 residues. CDR3 coding DNA: TGTGCCAGCAGGAGTCGGGGGGACAACAATCAGCCCCAGCATTTT. It codes for CASRSRGDNNQPQHF.

This clonotype was observed a handful of times. The V gene is TRBV5-1, the J gene TRBJ1-1, with D perhaps TRBD1 (5 bases). The CDR3 is 14 residues long. Germline V lookup: CDR1 SGHRS, CDR2 YFSETQ. Trimming removed 7 bases at V and 5 bases at J, with 18 bases between. The CDR3 here is CASGLDLGATEAFF. The DNA for the CDR3 is TGCGCCAGCGGCCTTGATCTCGGGGCGACTGAAGCTTTCTTT.